Presented here are 27 T cell receptor beta chains from one specimen sequenced in a study of Ad26.COV2.S vaccination and SARS-CoV-2 variants. Assay: immunoSEQ multiplex PCR; the TCRdb copy retains only in-frame clones and omits some. This repertoire shows 250,000 or so clones, roughly 89% found once; its top ten account for roughly 3%. As to treatment: some 19 received Ad26.COV2.S at low or high dose, single or two shots; several received placebo; per-sample allocation not given. Repertoires come from day 63 after the first vaccine or placebo injection. The sample was peripheral blood, taken in a trial of Ad26.COV2.S vaccine versus placebo. These receptor sequences come from a person between 18 and 65 years old who received the Ad26.COV2.S COVID-19 vaccine or a placebo.

This clone was observed once. The chain links TRBV19 to TRBJ1-1; D remains unclear. This CDR3 spans 13 amino acids. In germline, CDR1 is LNHDA, CDR2 SQIVND (reference sequence). The V end lost 5 bases, the J end lost 1 base, and 8 bases lay between the germline ends. The chain's CDR3 is CASSVRRNTEAFF. The CDR3, as DNA: TGTGCCAGTAGTGTAAGACGGAACACTGAAGCTTTCTTT.

This rearrangement joins TRBV24-1 to TRBJ2-1, with 8 bases lining up with TRBD2. V lost 9 bases, J lost 7 bases, and 10 bases stayed unmatched. This CDR3 is 14 amino acids long. Germline lookup yields CDR1 KGHDR and CDR2 SFDVKD. The CDR3 spells CATQSAGGNNEQFF. CDR3 nucleotide sequence: TGTGCCACCCAGAGTGCGGGGGGAAATAATGAGCAGTTCTTC.

The chain recombines TRBV7-2 with TRBJ2-1; the match to TRBD2 covers 8 bases. This CDR3 contains 15 residues. Germline CDR1 and CDR2: SGHTA and FQGNSA. Trimming cost V 3 bases and J 9 bases; bases outside gene matches: 10. CDR3 in DNA: TGTGCCAGCAGCTTCCGGGAGGGCCGATCCAGTGAGCAGTTCTTC. This sequence encodes CASSFREGRSSEQFF. Based on the CDR3 plus reference TRBV7-2 and TRBJ2-1, the full variable domain is GAGVSQSPSNKVTEKGKDVELRCDPISGHTALYWYRQSLGQGLEFLIYFQGNSAPDKSGLPSDRFSAERTGGSVSTLTIQRTQQEDSAVYLCASSFREGRSSEQFFGPGTRLTVL.

This chain uses TRBV18 with TRBJ1-4, with 9 bases identical to TRBD1. The CDR3 totals 14 residues. V lost 4 bases, J lost 10 bases, and 7 bases stayed unmatched. Germline values: CDR1 KGHSH, CDR2 LQKENI. CDR3 DNA sequence: TGTGCCAGCTCACTAGACGGACAGGGGCGAAAACTGTTTTTT. As protein: CASSLDGQGRKLFF.

The chain employs TRBV7-8 and TRBJ2-7; 8 nucleotides match TRBD1. Germline V gene lookup returns CDR1 SGHVS and CDR2 FQNEAQ. V lost 5 bases to trimming and J lost 2 bases; unmatched junction nucleotides: 11. The CDR3 runs 16 residues. CDR3 residues: CASSRGGRGLTYEQYF. The CDR3, as DNA: TGTGCCAGCAGCCGGGGTGGCAGGGGGCTGACCTACGAGCAGTACTTC.

The CDR3: CASSLLGTGKYYGYTF. The CDR3 DNA reads as TGTGCCAGCAGCCTCCTCGGGACAGGGAAGTACTATGGCTACACCTTC. The chain joins TRBV7-3 to TRBJ1-2, with 9 bases that match TRBD1. Germline V lookup: CDR1 SGHTA, CDR2 FQGTGA. The CDR3 contains 16 residues. V gave up 5 bases and J gave up 3 bases; unmatched junction bases: 10.

The CDR3 DNA follows: TGTGCCAGCAGAAGGGAGGCCAAAAACATTCAGTACTTC. Its translation is CASRREAKNIQYF. The V call is TRBV6-5, the J call TRBJ2-4; possibly TRBD2 for D (5 bases). The CDR3 has 13 amino acids. V was cut by 6 bases and J by 1 base, with 7 bases left in between. Germline lookup yields CDR1 MNHEY and CDR2 SVGAGI.

The chain combines TRBV21-1 with TRBJ2-1; the D segment call TRBD2 is taken from the table without a DNA check. TRBV21-1 is designated a pseudogene. CDR3 length: 17 residues. CDR3 sequence: CASSKEVRSDSYNEQFF. In DNA form, the CDR3 reads TGTGCCAGCAGCAAAGAAGTTCGGAGCGACTCCTACAATGAGCAGTTCTTC.

CDR3 nucleotides: TGCAGTGCTAGTCCTCGGGGGTCAGATTCACTTTATGGCTACACCTTC. This gives the protein CSASPRGSDSLYGYTF. This chain joins TRBV20-1 and TRBJ1-2, with TRBD1 as a possible D gene (5 bases). From germline, CDR1 is DFQATT and CDR2 SNEGSKA (reference sequence). The CDR3 covers 16 residues. Trimming removed 3 bases at V and 5 bases at J, with 22 bases between.

The chain links TRBV2 to TRBJ2-5; no clear D gene. The V end lost 5 bases, the J end lost 5 bases, and 6 bases lay between the germline ends. This CDR3 spans 11 amino acids. Germline V gives CDR1 SNHLY, CDR2 FYNNEI. The CDR3 here is CASSLRETQYF. The CDR3, as DNA: TGTGCCAGCAGTTTAAGGGAGACCCAGTACTTC.

The J gene is TRBJ2-7, the V gene TRBV12-5; TRBD1 aligns across 7 bases. J gave up 4 bases and V 11 bases, and 11 bases lay outside the gene matches. Looked up from germline, CDR1 is LGHNT and CDR2 is FRNRAP. CDR3 length equals 13 residues. CDR3 nucleotide sequence: TGTGCTCGACAATTTACAGGGGTGTACGAGCAGTACTTC. Amino acids: CARQFTGVYEQYF.

The chain links TRBV9 to TRBJ2-1; weak D call: TRBD2 (6 bases). There are 14 residues in the CDR3. V was shortened by 4 bases and J by 10 bases, with 18 bases between the two germline ends. In germline, CDR1 is SGDLS, CDR2 YYNGEE. CDR3 DNA: TGTGCCAGCAGCCGTCTAGGGCGGGCGGGGGAGCAGTTCTTC. It yields the protein CASSRLGRAGEQFF.

V and J are TRBV7-6 and TRBJ1-6; D remains unclear. Trimming took off 5 bases at V and 0 bases at J, with 11 bases between the two ends. The germline CDR1 and CDR2 sequences are SGHVS and FNYEAQ. The CDR3 spans 16 residues. The CDR3 region is CASSPTQSSYNSPLHF. The CDR3 DNA is TGTGCCAGCAGCCCGACACAGAGCTCCTATAATTCACCCCTCCACTTT. The full variable domain, its missing parts supplied by reference TRBV7-6 and TRBJ1-6, is GAGVSQSPRYKVTKRGQDVALRCDPISGHVSLYWYRQALGQGPEFLTYFNYEAQQDKSGLPNDRFSAERPEGSISTLTIQRTEQRDSAMYRCASSPTQSSYNSPLHFGNGTRLTVT.

J is TRBJ1-5 and V is TRBV14; 10 nucleotides agree with TRBD1. The J segment lost 10 bases and the V segment lost 6 bases, leaving 6 bases of the junction unmatched. Looked up from germline, CDR1 is SGHDN and CDR2 is FVKESK. CDR3 length: 13 residues. CDR3 region: CASSGTGEGPQHF. The CDR3 DNA reads TGTGCCAGCAGTGGGACAGGGGAGGGACCCCAGCATTTT. Combining the CDR3 with reference TRBV14 and TRBJ1-5 gives the whole variable domain EAGVTQFPSHSVIEKGQTVTLRCDPISGHDNLYWYRRVMGKEIKFLLHFVKESKQDESGMPNNRFLAERTGGTYSTLKVQPAELEDSGVYFCASSGTGEGPQHFGDGTRLSIL.

The V and J genes are TRBV23-1 and TRBJ2-1; unclear D gene. TRBV23-1 qualifies as an ORF whose function is uncertain. Trimming stripped 7 bases from V and 7 bases from J, with 17 bases between. This CDR3 contains 14 residues. CDR3 amino acids: CASNRFLGRNEQFF. In DNA form, the CDR3 reads TGCGCCAGCAATCGGTTCCTTGGCAGAAATGAGCAGTTCTTC.

The rearrangement joins TRBV7-9 to TRBJ1-2; D is ambiguous. Germline V gives CDR1 SEHNR, CDR2 FQNEAQ (reference sequence). The CDR3 is 14 amino acids. Trimming shortened V by 3 bases and J by 8 bases, and 16 bases separated the two germline ends. The CDR3 is CASSFQGSGEGYTF. In DNA form, the CDR3 reads TGTGCCAGCAGCTTTCAAGGGTCCGGGGAGGGCTACACCTTC.

V gene TRBV4-1 combines with J gene TRBJ1-5; 9 bases fit TRBD1. V lost 2 bases to trimming and J lost 5 bases; unmatched junction nucleotides: 7. Germline V lookup: CDR1 MGHRA, CDR2 YSYEKL. CDR3 length: 16 residues. CDR3 in DNA: TGCGCCAGCAGCCAAACTTCTACAGGGGGCTATCAGCCCCAGCATTTT. This codes for CASSQTSTGGYQPQHF.

The chain has TRBV7-9 and TRBJ2-1; D not resolved. The V and J ends lost 5 bases and 3 bases respectively, with 17 bases between them. The CDR3 is 16 amino acids. Germline CDR1 reads SEHNR; CDR2 reads FQNEAQ (reference sequence). CDR3 sequence: CASSPRLADHYNEQFF. The CDR3 bases are TGTGCCAGCAGCCCCAGACTGGCGGATCACTACAATGAGCAGTTCTTC. Drawing the rest from reference TRBV7-9 and TRBJ2-1, the complete variable domain is DTGVSQNPRHKITKRGQNVTFRCDPISEHNRLYWYRQTLGQGPEFLTYFQNEAQLEKSRLLSDRFSAERPKGSFSTLEIQRTEQGDSAMYLCASSPRLADHYNEQFFGPGTRLTVL.

V gene TRBV4-1 combines with J gene TRBJ2-3, with 9 positions matching TRBD2. Germline V CDR1 and CDR2: MGHRA, YSYEKL. The CDR3 covers 17 residues. The junction had 6 bases not matched to a gene; V was cut back by 0 bases and J by 2 bases. CDR3 sequence: CASSQESGTSTTDTQYF. The CDR3 coding sequence is TGCGCCAGCAGCCAAGAATCGGGGACTAGCACCACAGATACGCAGTATTTT.

This chain uses TRBV19 with TRBJ1-1, with 10 bases that match TRBD1. V lost 3 bases and J lost 8; bases outside the gene matches: 9. This CDR3 spans 15 amino acids. Germline CDR1 and CDR2: LNHDA and SQIVND (reference sequence). The CDR3 reads CASSILGQGGAEAFF. CDR3 nucleotides: TGTGCCAGTAGTATTCTTGGACAGGGGGGAGCCGAAGCTTTCTTT.

In this sample, this clone turned up once. The chain uses TRBV19 and TRBJ2-3, with D hard to call. Germline V gives CDR1 LNHDA, CDR2 SQIVND (reference sequence). Trimming removed 6 bases from V and 6 bases from J, with 7 bases in between. The length of the CDR3 is 11 residues. CDR3 nucleotide sequence: TGTGCCAGTAGACGCGTGGATACGCAGTATTTT. It yields the protein CASRRVDTQYF.

The gene calls are TRBV19 and TRBJ2-1, with TRBD1 as a possible D gene (5 bases). This CDR3 has 14 residues. V was shortened by 5 bases and J by 7 bases, with 15 bases between the two germline ends. CDR1 is LNHDA, CDR2 SQIVND, per germline (reference sequence). The DNA for the CDR3 is TGTGCCAGTAGTCGGACACCCGTTTCTAATGAGCAGTTCTTC. Protein product: CASSRTPVSNEQFF.

The rearrangement uses TRBV4-3 and TRBJ2-1, with 12 bases identical to TRBD2. The CDR3 contains 21 residues. Germline V gives CDR1 LGHNA, CDR2 YSLEER. The ends lost 1 base at V and 7 bases at J; junction bases unmatched: 20. This CDR3 is CASSQGVARTSGNPPSNEQFF. The CDR3 bases are TGCGCCAGCAGCCAAGGGGTTGCTCGGACTAGCGGGAACCCACCCTCGAATGAGCAGTTCTTC.

The chain carries TRBV25-1 and TRBJ1-5; D uncertain. Germline V lookup: CDR1 MGHDK, CDR2 SYGVNS. V lost 5 bases and J 2 bases, leaving 4 bases between the germline ends. The CDR3 is 12 residues long. CDR3 sequence: CASSSGNQPQHF. DNA for the CDR3: TGTGCCAGCAGTTCAGGCAATCAGCCCCAGCATTTT.

This clone occurred once. The V and J genes are TRBV6-5 and TRBJ2-1, with D possibly being TRBD2 (6 bases). CDR3 length: 13 amino acids. Trimming took 7 bases from V and 7 from J, leaving 14 bases between them. Germline loops: CDR1 MNHEY, CDR2 SVGAGI. CDR3 nucleotides: TGTGCCAGCAAGGCTAGAGGGAGGAATGAGCAGTTCTTC. Amino acids: CASKARGRNEQFF.

V is TRBV4-2 and J is TRBJ2-3; 13 nucleotides match TRBD2. This CDR3 region has 18 residues. Germline V gives CDR1 LGHNA, CDR2 YNFKEQ. V lost 2 bases and J lost 4; bases outside the gene matches: 9. The DNA for the CDR3 is TGTGCCAGCAGCCAAAGGGCGGGACTAGCGGGACGTCCAGATACGCAGTATTTT. It yields the protein CASSQRAGLAGRPDTQYF.

The genes are TRBV19 and TRBJ1-2; no definite D call. Germline values: CDR1 LNHDA, CDR2 SQIVND (reference sequence). V was cut by 3 bases and J by 2 bases, with 10 bases left in between. The CDR3 runs to 14 residues. The chain's CDR3 is CASSMDSGNYGYTF. For the CDR3, the DNA is TGTGCCAGTAGTATGGATTCAGGAAACTATGGCTACACCTTC.